This TCR beta chain was recorded in a study of cytomegalovirus exposure and HLA in healthy donors. 60 Vbeta and 13 Jbeta primers were used in PCR. Data came from immunoSEQ multiplex PCR; TCRdb stores just in-frame clones and leaves some out. The repertoire holds over 200,000 clones, with approximately 70% as singletons. There are a few counts of this clone. Germline loops: CDR1 SGHNT, CDR2 YYREEE (reference sequence). This CDR3 spans 14 amino acids. V was clipped by 2 bases and J by 5 bases, with 12 bases between them. Sequencing input: PBMCs. This sequence was found in a man between 40 and 49 years old in good health and CMV-seropositive. The chain recombines TRBV5-4 with TRBJ2-3, with a tentative D call TRBD1 (5 bases). CDR3 protein: CASSFTGVGDTQYF. CDR3 DNA sequence: TGTGCCAGCAGCTTCACAGGAGTGGGAGATACGCAGTATTTT.